Listed below are T cell receptor beta chains from one sample, sequenced in a study of blood T cell repertoires in COVID-19. Libraries were prepared by immunoSEQ multiplex PCR; TCRdb keeps only in-frame clonotypes and omits some of them. The sample includes about 50,000 clones, approximately 82% seen only once; the top ten take 5.5% to 6%. The sequencing input was PBMCs or T cells enriched from blood (not recorded which). These TCRs come from a woman in her forties or fifties with acute COVID-19. Both conserved end residues are part of each CDR3. A D gene is named only where the DNA matches it firmly. Clone size is shown for a subset of rows, as once, few, many or a class of expanded clone.

clone_size | d_call | j_call | v_call | cdr3_aa | cdr3_nt
few | NA | TRBJ2-2 | TRBV2 | CASSNSGAGELFF | TGTGCCAGCAGTAACTCGGGGGCCGGGGAGCTGTTTTTT
NA | NA | TRBJ1-1 | TRBV7-9 | CASSLTRNTEAFF | TGTGCCAGCAGCTTAACAAGGAACACTGAAGCTTTCTTT
NA | NA | TRBJ1-5 | TRBV24-1 | CATIDRNNQPQHF | TGTGCCACCATAGACAGGAACAATCAGCCCCAGCATTTT
NA | NA | TRBJ1-4 | TRBV18 | CASSTGIQPTTNEKLFF | TGTGCCAGCTCCACCGGGATCCAACCTACAACTAATGAAAAACTGTTTTTT
NA | NA | TRBJ2-3 | TRBV19 | CASTEGHADTQYF | TGTGCCAGTACCGAAGGACATGCCGATACGCAGTATTTT
once | TRBD1 | TRBJ2-1 | TRBV27 | CASSSWTGINEQFF | TGTGCCAGCAGTTCCTGGACAGGGATTAATGAGCAGTTCTTC
once | NA | TRBJ1-6 | TRBV30 | CAWSVPSSYNSPLHF | TGTGCCTGGAGTGTACCTAGCTCCTATAATTCACCCCTCCACTTT
NA | NA | TRBJ1-4 | TRBV7-9 | CASSVAGEKLFF | TGTGCCAGCAGCGTTGCGGGTGAAAAACTGTTTTTT
NA | TRBD1 | TRBJ2-6 | TRBV6-4 | CASSTGGNSGANVLTF | TGTGCCAGCAGTACAGGGGGAAACTCTGGGGCCAACGTCCTGACTTTC
NA | NA | TRBJ2-1 | TRBV6-5 | CASSRRGFEQFF | TGTGCCAGCAGTAGGAGGGGTTTTGAGCAGTTCTTC
NA | TRBD1 | TRBJ2-1 | TRBV9 | CASSAGPGQGTYNEQFF | TGTGCCAGCAGCGCCGGACCGGGACAGGGGACCTACAATGAGCAGTTCTTC
NA | NA | TRBJ1-2 | TRBV13 | CASSLGPELYGYTF | TGTGCCAGCAGCTTAGGCCCGGAGCTCTATGGCTACACCTTC
NA | TRBD2 | TRBJ2-7 | TRBV11-2 | CASSSPLGSGGRSYEQYF | TGTGCCAGCAGCTCCCCTCTAGGTAGCGGGGGCCGGTCCTACGAGCAGTACTTC
NA | NA | TRBJ2-5 | TRBV19 | CASSSQGETQYF | TGTGCCAGTAGTAGTCAGGGAGAGACCCAGTACTTC
NA | NA | TRBJ1-4 | TRBV3-1/TRBV3-2 | CASSRGSEGEKLFF | TGTGCCAGCAGTCGGGGCTCGGAGGGTGAAAAACTGTTTTTT
NA | TRBD1 | TRBJ1-1 | TRBV5-8 | CASSLGMGQGSEAFF | TGTGCCAGCAGCTTGGGAATGGGACAGGGTTCTGAAGCTTTCTTT
NA | TRBD2 | TRBJ2-1 | TRBV10-3 | CAISSGTSGYNEQFF | TGTGCCATCAGTTCCGGGACTAGCGGCTACAATGAGCAGTTCTTC
NA | TRBD2 | TRBJ2-1 | TRBV5-5 | CASSLVGGIRNEQFF | TGTGCCAGCAGCTTGGTGGGGGGGATTAGGAATGAGCAGTTCTTC
once | NA | TRBJ1-2 | TRBV29-1 | CSDRTANYGYTF | TGCAGCGATCGGACAGCTAACTATGGCTACACCTTC
NA | NA | TRBJ2-7 | TRBV10-2 | CASSEARFGYEQYF | TGCGCCAGCAGTGAGGCCAGGTTCGGCTACGAGCAGTACTTC
NA | NA | TRBJ2-6 | TRBV30 | CAWSVKGANVLTF | TGTGCCTGGAGTGTCAAAGGGGCCAACGTCCTGACTTTC
NA | TRBD1 | TRBJ1-2 | TRBV11-3 | CASRGTGANYGYTF | TGTGCCAGCAGGGGGACAGGAGCTAACTATGGCTACACCTTC